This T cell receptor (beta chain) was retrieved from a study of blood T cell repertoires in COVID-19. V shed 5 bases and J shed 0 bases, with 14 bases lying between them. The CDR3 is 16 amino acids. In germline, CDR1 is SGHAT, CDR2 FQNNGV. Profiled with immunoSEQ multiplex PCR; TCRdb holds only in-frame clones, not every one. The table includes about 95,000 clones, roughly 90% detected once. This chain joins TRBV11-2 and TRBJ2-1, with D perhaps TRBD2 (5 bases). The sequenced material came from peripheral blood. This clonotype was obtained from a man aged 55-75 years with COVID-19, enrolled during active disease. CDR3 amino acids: CASSGPSSFSYNEQFF. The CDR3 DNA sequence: TGTGCCAGCAGCGGACCCTCTAGCTTCTCCTACAATGAGCAGTTCTTC. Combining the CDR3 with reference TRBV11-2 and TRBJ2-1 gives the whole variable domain EAGVAQSPRYKIIEKRQSVAFWCNPISGHATLYWYQQILGQGPKLLIQFQNNGVVDDSQLPKDRFSAERLKGVDSTLKIQPAKLEDSAVYLCASSGPSSFSYNEQFFGPGTRLTVL.